The present T cell receptor (beta chain) was sequenced within a study of shared clonotypes between healthy human individuals (dated by TCRdb to the early 2020s). Broadly, across the study: The cohort included three men and a couple of women between 18 and 49 years of age. Per donor, three plates each were used for CD4 naive and CD4 memory, two for CD8 naive, and one for CD8 memory. To estimate repertoire size and how much clonotypes are shared between individuals, the study performed deep sequencing of blood TCR repertoires from a few healthy adults. Libraries were prepared and TCR repertoires were sequenced by different laboratories using diverse techniques, in order to increase sequencing depth and limit assay-specific biases. Per donor, leukapheresis produced somewhere between about 0.85 and 8.9 billion PBMCs. The paper's findings and limits, for the study overall: When a few donors were compared, the shared fraction of clonotypes was about 5% for naive CD4, 3% to 4% for naive CD8, 2% to 2.5% for memory CD4, and 0.35% to 0.4% for memory CD8. Higher generation probabilities were observed for clonotypes shared by all four sorted-subset donors than for non-shared clonotypes. Pairwise subsampling led to the expectation that sequencing depth would affect the degree of clonotype sharing among donors. Rarefaction of sorted-subset datasets indicated incomplete sequencing despite the large sequencing depth. The genetic and exposure-history diversity represented was limited by the small number of donors. Sampling was restricted to blood, and TCR repertoires in tissues likely differ from the TCR repertoires found in blood. Naive subsets generally had larger estimated clonotype richness than memory subsets.

CD8 naive samples were obtained by positive selection for CCR7 among CD45RO-negative cells, yielding a CD45RA+CCR7+ population from which TemRA cells were excluded. Donors were healthy HIV-negative adults with no recently reported acute infections or vaccinations. Every donor was a Caucasian adult living in Nashville, Tennessee, USA. Blood was collected by leukapheresis, and PBMCs were isolated by Ficoll-Histopaque density gradient centrifugation and then cryopreserved in liquid nitrogen vapor phase. Analytical flow cytometry was used to check the purity and quantity of each magnetically sorted T cell population. Each sorted fraction had its genomic DNA isolated and then quantified by UV absorbance on a Nanodrop 2000c. Using the deep immunoSEQ assay, TCR CDR3 regions were amplified from genomic DNA by multiplex PCR. Extracted genomic DNA from each cell subset was spread evenly across all wells of several immunoSEQ 96-well plates, with each plate serving as a replicate. Each replicate PCR for sorted subsets received about 210 ng genomic DNA, equal to tens of thousands of T cell genomes. Purified libraries were quantified with a Qubit 3.0 fluorometer, sized on a Bioanalyzer 2100, and re-quantified with the KAPA Library Quantification kit. Every immunoSEQ 96-well plate was sequenced on a separate single-read 150-cycle Illumina NextSeq 550 flow cell. As for the original processing: Because the immunoSEQ output included only junctional sequences and no quality scores, the filtering could not be the same as the filtering used for full-length reads. Sequences were annotated with PyIR, a Python wrapper for IgBLAST v1.9, and V/J genes and CDR3 were assigned using IMGT germline references. Any read was removed if the V/J assignment was weak (E-value above 1e-6), the CDR3 was missing, or the read contained stop codons, out-of-frame junctions, or ambiguous translated residues. V3J clonotypes were defined as sequences sharing an identical inferred V gene, J gene, and CDR3 amino acid sequence. The percentage overlap between two repertoires was calculated by dividing the number of shared unique clonotypes by the size of the smaller repertoire. Three approaches were used to assess repertoire richness: RTK rarefaction, the Chao1 estimator, and Recon v2.1 estimates of unobserved clonotypes. For all TCRbeta clonotypes obtained by the gDNA method from a few donors, generation probabilities were computed with OLGA. TCRdb's version of the immuneACCESS table is confined to in-frame rearrangements and falls short of the full clone set. An unresolved V gene accounts for under half of the shortfall where checked; the remainder is of unknown origin. Clone size and the V and J calls come from that table; the DNA yielded D and trimming. This sample is represented by about 2.1 million clones; around 95% of them were singletons. About 1.7% of the sample lies in the top ten.

Of note for this clone: Its antigen specificity is not known. Nothing much larger sits one base from this clone, and base qualities are not available.

In the germline V gene (reference sequence), CDR1 corresponds to MNHEY and CDR2 to SMNVEV. Cut back by 5 bases and 9 bases, the V and J ends lie 14 bases apart. The CDR3, cysteine through phenylalanine, is 13 amino acids long. The only DNA kept is the CDR3, 39 bases in frame from the first base. The clonotype comes from a man aged 18 to 30 in good health. Some clones in this sample may be carry-over from other donors' samples. Sequencing was done on a sample of naive CD8+ T cells from PBMCs. Taken with the paper, the label for cell subset or site translates to: CD45RA+CCR7+. The chain is encoded by TRBV27 joined to TRBJ2-1; no D gene can be assigned with confidence. CDR3 protein: CASSDSSRSEQFF. The DNA sequence follows: TGTGCCAGCAGTGATAGTTCTAGGAGTGAGCAGTTCTTC.